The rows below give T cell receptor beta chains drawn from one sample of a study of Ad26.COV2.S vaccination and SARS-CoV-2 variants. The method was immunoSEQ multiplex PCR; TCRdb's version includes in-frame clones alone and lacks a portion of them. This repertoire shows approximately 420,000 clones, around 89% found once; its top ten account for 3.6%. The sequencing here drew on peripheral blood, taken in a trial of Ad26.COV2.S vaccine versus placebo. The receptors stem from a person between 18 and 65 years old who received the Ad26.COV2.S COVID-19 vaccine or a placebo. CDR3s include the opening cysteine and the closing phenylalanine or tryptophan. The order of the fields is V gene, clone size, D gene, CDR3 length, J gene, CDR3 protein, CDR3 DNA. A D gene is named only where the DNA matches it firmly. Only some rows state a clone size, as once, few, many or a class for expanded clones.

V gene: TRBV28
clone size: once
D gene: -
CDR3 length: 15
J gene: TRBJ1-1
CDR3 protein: CASSLGGGRDTEAFF
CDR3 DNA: TGTGCCAGCAGTTTGGGAGGAGGGAGGGACACTGAAGCTTTCTTT

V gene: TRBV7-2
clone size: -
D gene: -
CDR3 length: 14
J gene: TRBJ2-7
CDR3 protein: CASSLDHSSYEQYF
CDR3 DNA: TGTGCCAGCAGCTTAGATCACAGTTCCTACGAGCAGTACTTC

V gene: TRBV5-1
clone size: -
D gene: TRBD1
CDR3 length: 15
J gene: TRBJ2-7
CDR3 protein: CASSWTGLSSYEQYF
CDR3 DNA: TGCGCCAGCAGCTGGACAGGGTTGAGCTCCTACGAGCAGTACTTC

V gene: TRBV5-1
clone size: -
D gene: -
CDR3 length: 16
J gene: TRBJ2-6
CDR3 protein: CASSTIILAGANVLTF
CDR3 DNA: TGCGCCAGCAGCACTATAATTTTAGCTGGGGCCAACGTCCTGACTTTC

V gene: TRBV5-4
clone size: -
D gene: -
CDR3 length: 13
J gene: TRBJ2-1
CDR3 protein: CASSLGAGDEQFF
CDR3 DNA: TGTGCCAGCAGCTTGGGGGCGGGTGATGAGCAGTTCTTC

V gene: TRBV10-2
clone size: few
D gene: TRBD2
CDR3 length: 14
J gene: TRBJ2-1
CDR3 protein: CAIRTSGVTDEQFF
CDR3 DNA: TGCGCCATCAGGACTAGCGGGGTGACCGATGAGCAGTTCTTC

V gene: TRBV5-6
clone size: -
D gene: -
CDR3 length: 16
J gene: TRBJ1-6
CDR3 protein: CASSLDLGGRASPLHF
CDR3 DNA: TGTGCCAGCAGCTTGGATTTGGGGGGACGGGCCTCACCCCTCCACTTT

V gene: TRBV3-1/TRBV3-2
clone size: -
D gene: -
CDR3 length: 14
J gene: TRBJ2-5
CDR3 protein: CASSQHPGPETQYF
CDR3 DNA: TGTGCCAGCAGCCAACATCCGGGCCCAGAGACCCAGTACTTC

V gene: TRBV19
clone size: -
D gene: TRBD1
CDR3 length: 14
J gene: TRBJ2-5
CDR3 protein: CASSNPGGGETQYF
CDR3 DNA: TGTGCCAGTAGTAACCCAGGGGGCGGCGAGACCCAGTACTTC

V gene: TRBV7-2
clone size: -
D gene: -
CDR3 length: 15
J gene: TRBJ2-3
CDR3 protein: CASSLESRSTDTQYF
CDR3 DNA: TGTGCCAGCAGCTTAGAATCCAGAAGCACAGATACGCAGTATTTT

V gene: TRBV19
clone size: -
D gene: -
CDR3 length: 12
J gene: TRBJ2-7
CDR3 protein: CASSAVSYEQYF
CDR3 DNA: TGTGCCAGTAGTGCGGTCTCCTACGAGCAGTACTTC

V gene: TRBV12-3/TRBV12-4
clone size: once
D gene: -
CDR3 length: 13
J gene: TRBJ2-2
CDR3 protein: CASSLAFNGELFF
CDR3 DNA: TGTGCCAGCAGTTTAGCCTTTAACGGGGAGCTGTTTTTT

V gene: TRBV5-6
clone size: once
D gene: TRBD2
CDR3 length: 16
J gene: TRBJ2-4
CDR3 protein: CASSLAWGGAKNIQYF
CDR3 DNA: TGTGCCAGCAGCTTGGCCTGGGGAGGGGCCAAAAACATTCAGTACTTC

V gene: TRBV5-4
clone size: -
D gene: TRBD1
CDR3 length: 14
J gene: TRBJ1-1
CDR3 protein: CASSLGQGATEAFF
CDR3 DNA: TGTGCCAGCAGCCTGGGACAGGGGGCCACTGAAGCTTTCTTT

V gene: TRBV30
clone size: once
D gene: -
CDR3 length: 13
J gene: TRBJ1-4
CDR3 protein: CAWSYSGGQKLFF
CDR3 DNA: TGTGCCTGGAGTTATAGTGGGGGCCAAAAACTGTTTTTT

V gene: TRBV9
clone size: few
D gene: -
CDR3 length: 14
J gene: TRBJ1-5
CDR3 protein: CASSVQGFLQPQHF
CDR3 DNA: TGTGCCAGCAGCGTACAGGGATTCCTACAGCCCCAGCATTTT

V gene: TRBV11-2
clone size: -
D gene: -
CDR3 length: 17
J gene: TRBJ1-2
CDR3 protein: CASSLVGGPSSNYGYTF
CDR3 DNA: TGTGCCAGCAGCTTAGTAGGGGGGCCCTCTTCTAACTATGGCTACACCTTC

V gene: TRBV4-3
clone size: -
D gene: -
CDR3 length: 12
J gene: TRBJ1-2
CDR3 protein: CASSHPRYGYTF
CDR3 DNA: TGCGCCAGCAGCCACCCACGGTATGGCTACACCTTC

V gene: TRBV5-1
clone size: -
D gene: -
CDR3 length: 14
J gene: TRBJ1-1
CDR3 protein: CASSSTLGNTEAFF
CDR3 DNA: TGCGCCAGCAGCTCTACTCTGGGGAACACTGAAGCTTTCTTT

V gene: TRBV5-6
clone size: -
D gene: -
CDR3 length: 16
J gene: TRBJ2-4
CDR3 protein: CASSLVRSLPKNIQYF
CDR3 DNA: TGTGCCAGCAGCTTGGTTAGGAGCCTGCCAAAAAACATTCAGTACTTC

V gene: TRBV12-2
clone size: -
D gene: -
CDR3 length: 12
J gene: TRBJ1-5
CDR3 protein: CASRLVVQPQHF
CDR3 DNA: TGTGCAAGTCGCTTAGTTGTTCAGCCCCAGCATTTT

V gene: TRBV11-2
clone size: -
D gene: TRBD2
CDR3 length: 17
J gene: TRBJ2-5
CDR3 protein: CASSLVPRLADQETQYF
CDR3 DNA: TGTGCCAGCAGCTTAGTGCCGAGACTAGCGGACCAAGAGACCCAGTACTTC

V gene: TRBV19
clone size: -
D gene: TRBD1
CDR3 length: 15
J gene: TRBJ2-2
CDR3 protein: CASSMDRGVSGELFF
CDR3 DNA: TGTGCCAGTAGTATGGACAGGGGGGTATCCGGGGAGCTGTTTTTT

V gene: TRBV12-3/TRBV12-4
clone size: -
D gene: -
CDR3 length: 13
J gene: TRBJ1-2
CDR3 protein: CASSLAGTDGYTF
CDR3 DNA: TGTGCCAGCAGTTTAGCTGGAACGGATGGCTACACCTTC

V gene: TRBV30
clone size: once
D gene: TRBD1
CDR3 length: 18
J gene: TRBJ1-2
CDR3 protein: CAWSDDTKTGGLNYGYTF
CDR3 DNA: TGTGCCTGGAGCGATGACACCAAGACAGGGGGCTTAAACTATGGCTACACCTTC

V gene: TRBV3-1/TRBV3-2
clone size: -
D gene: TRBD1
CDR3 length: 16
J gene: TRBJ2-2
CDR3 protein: CASRRSRDRATGELFF
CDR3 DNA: TGTGCCAGCAGACGCTCCCGGGACAGGGCAACCGGGGAGCTGTTTTTT

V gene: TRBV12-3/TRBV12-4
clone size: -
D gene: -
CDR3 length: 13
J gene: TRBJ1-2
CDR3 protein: CASSLSQGYGYTF
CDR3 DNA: TGTGCCAGCAGTTTATCGCAGGGCTATGGCTACACCTTC

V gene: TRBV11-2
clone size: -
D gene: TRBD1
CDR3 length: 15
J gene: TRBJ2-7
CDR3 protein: CASSSTMTGTYEQYF
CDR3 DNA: TGTGCCAGCAGCTCGACCATGACAGGGACCTACGAGCAGTACTTC

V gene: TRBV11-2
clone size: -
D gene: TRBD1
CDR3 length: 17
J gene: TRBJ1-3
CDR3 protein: CASSPGTGAFSGNTIYF
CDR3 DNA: TGTGCCAGCAGCCCCGGGACAGGGGCCTTCTCTGGAAACACCATATATTTT

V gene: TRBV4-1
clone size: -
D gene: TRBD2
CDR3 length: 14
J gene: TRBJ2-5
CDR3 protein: CASSQPTSGPTQYF
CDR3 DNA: TGCGCCAGCAGCCAACCTACTAGCGGGCCCACCCAGTACTTC

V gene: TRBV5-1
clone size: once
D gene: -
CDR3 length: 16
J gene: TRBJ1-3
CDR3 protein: CASSPSLQSSGNTIYF
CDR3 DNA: TGCGCCAGCAGCCCCTCTTTACAAAGCTCTGGAAACACCATATATTTT

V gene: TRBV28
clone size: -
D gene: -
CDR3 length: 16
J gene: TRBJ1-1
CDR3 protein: CASSPRTQSGFTEAFF
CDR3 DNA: TGTGCCAGCAGTCCACGGACCCAGTCAGGTTTCACTGAAGCTTTCTTT

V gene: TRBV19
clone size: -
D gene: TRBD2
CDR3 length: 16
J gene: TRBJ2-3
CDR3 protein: CASSTRTSGETDTQYF
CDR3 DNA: TGTGCCAGTAGTACTCGGACTAGCGGGGAAACAGATACGCAGTATTTT

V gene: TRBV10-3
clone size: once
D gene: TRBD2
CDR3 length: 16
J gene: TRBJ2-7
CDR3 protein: CAISDAGGLSSYEQYF
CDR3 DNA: TGTGCCATCAGTGACGCGGGGGGACTCAGCTCCTACGAGCAGTACTTC

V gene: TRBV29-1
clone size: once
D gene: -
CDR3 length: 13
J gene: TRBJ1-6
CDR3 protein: CSVAEFLDSPLHF
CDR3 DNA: TGCAGCGTGGCGGAGTTTCTGGATTCACCCCTCCACTTT

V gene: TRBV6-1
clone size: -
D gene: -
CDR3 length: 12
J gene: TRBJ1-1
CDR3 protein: CASSELVGEAFF
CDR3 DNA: TGTGCCAGCAGTGAATTAGTAGGGGAAGCTTTCTTT

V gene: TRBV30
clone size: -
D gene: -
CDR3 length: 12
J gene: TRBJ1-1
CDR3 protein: CACVPGRTEAFF
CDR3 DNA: TGTGCCTGTGTCCCGGGGCGGACTGAAGCTTTCTTT

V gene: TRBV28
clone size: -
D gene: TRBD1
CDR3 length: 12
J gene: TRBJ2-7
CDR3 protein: CASKGTGFEQYF
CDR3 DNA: TGTGCCAGCAAAGGGACAGGGTTCGAGCAGTACTTC

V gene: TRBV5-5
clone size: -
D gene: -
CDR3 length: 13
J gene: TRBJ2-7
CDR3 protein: CASSLVSNYEQYF
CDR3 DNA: TGTGCCAGCAGCTTGGTCAGTAACTACGAGCAGTACTTC

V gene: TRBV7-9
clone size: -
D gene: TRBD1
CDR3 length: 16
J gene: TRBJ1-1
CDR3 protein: CASSPDNTGDYTEAFF
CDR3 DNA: TGTGCCAGCAGCCCAGACAATACAGGGGATTACACTGAAGCTTTCTTT

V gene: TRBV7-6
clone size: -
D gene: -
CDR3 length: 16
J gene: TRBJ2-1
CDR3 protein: CASSLRGANPYNEQFF
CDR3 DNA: TGTGCCAGCAGCTTACGTGGGGCGAACCCCTACAATGAGCAGTTCTTC

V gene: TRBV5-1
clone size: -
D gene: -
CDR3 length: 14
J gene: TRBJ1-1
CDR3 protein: CASSTTPGGTEAFF
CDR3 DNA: TGCGCCAGCAGCACAACCCCGGGCGGGACTGAAGCTTTCTTT

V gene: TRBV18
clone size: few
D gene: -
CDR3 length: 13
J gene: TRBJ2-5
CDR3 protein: CASSTNREETQYF
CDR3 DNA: TGTGCCAGCTCAACCAACAGGGAAGAGACCCAGTACTTC

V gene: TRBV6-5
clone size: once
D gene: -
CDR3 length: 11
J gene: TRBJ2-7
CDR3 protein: CASSWVYEQYF
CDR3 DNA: TGTGCCAGCAGTTGGGTTTACGAGCAGTACTTC

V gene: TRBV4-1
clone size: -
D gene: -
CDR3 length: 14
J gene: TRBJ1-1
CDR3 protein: CASSRDTEDSEAFF
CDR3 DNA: TGCGCCAGCAGCCGAGATACAGAAGATAGTGAAGCTTTCTTT

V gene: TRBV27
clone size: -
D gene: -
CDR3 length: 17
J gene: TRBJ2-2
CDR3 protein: CASSYNSGDGYTGELFF
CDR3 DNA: TGTGCCAGCAGTTACAATTCAGGGGATGGATACACCGGGGAGCTGTTTTTT

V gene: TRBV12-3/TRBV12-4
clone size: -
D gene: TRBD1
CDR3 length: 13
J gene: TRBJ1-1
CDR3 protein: CASDLTGGVQAFF
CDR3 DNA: TGTGCCAGCGATCTGACAGGGGGTGTACAAGCTTTCTTT

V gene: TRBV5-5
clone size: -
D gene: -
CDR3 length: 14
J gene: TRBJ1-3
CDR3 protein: CASSLSTSGNTIYF
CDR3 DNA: TGTGCCAGCAGCTTGTCCACCTCTGGAAACACCATATATTTT

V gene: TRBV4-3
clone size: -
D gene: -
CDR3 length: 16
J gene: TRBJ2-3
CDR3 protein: CASSQEENRRAGTQYF
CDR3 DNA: TGCGCCAGCAGCCAAGAGGAGAACAGGAGAGCGGGTACGCAGTATTTT

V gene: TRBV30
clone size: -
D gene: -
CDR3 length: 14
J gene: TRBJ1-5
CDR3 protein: CAWSVGDLNQPQHF
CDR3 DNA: TGTGCCTGGAGTGTAGGGGACCTAAATCAGCCCCAGCATTTT

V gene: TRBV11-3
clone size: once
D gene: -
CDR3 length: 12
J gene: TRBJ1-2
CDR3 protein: CASKSRTNGYTF
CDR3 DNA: TGTGCCAGCAAATCCCGGACGAATGGCTACACCTTC

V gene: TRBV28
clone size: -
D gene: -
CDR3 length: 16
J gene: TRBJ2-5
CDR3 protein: CASSLGRQGHQETQYF
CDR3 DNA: TGTGCCAGCAGTTTAGGTAGGCAGGGGCACCAAGAGACCCAGTACTTC

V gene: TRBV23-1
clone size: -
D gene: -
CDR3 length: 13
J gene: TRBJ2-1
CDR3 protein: CASSLKGGVEQFF
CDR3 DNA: TGCGCCAGCAGTCTAAAAGGGGGAGTTGAGCAGTTCTTC

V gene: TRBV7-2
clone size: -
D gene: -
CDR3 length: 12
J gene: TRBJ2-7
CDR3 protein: CASSFNSYEQYF
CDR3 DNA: TGTGCCAGCAGCTTCAACTCCTACGAGCAGTACTTC

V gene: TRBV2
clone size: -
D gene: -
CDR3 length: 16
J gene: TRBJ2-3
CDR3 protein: CASSEVRGVNTDTQYF
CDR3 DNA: TGTGCCAGCAGTGAAGTGAGGGGAGTAAACACAGATACGCAGTATTTT

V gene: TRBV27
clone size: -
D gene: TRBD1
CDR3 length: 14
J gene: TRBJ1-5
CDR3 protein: CASSPGTGHQPQHF
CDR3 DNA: TGTGCCAGCAGCCCTGGGACAGGGCATCAGCCCCAGCATTTT

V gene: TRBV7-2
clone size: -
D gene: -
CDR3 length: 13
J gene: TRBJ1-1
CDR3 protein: CASSRTVNTEAFF
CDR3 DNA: TGTGCCAGCAGCAGGACGGTGAACACTGAAGCTTTCTTT